This T cell receptor (beta chain) was recorded in a study of blood T cells in healthy people across ages (dated by TCRdb to about 2015). General notes on the study: Template switching captured roughly one uniquely barcoded TCR beta cDNA molecule per two T cells in model experiments. To avoid experimental bias, donors of different ages were randomly spread across the sequencing lanes. The study measured age-related changes in TCR beta repertoire diversity using deep sequencing normalized with unique cDNA molecular identifiers. The donors were divided into four age groups: young (average 16 years), middle-aged (around 37), aged (roughly 66) and long-lived (approximately 74). Using the same blood draw, the study looked at two additional independent replicas of 1 million unique cDNA reads for two donors, one aged 18 to 30 and the other aged 80 or older.

The method was 5' RACE. Data came from an Illumina HiSeq 2500. The second PCR ran for about 6 to 12 cycles and used a J-beta primer mix along with a sample-barcoded 5' primer. A template-switch 5' adaptor carrying 12 random nucleotides introduced a unique molecular identifier onto each TCR beta cDNA molecule. Each sample yielded at least 2.5 million CDR3-containing paired-end reads. First-strand cDNA was synthesized from all RNA with the Mint cDNA synthesis kit, primed by a TRBC-specific oligonucleotide. All cDNA was treated with uracil-DNA glycosylase and then went through a first 18-cycle PCR with the universal primers M1SS and BC2_uni_R. Concerning the study's data processing: Normalization of each sample was performed by random selection of 1 million high-quality reads, each carrying a distinct molecular identifier. Reads sharing molecular identifiers were discarded rather than binned into consensus sequences. MiTCR, set to a Q25 quality threshold and the strictest error-elimination algorithm, was used for CDR3 identification, clonotype clustering and error correction. A nonparametric unseen species model with Euler transformation was used to estimate lower-bound total TCR beta diversity. TCRdb took the public reads, trimmed them with fastp at Q25, ran MiXCR for clone calling and kept in-frame beta chains. Each CDR3 protein appears once, grouped with its most common genes and DNA. These V and J calls rely on TCRdb rather than the paper's analysis. In all, the sample holds around 1.5 million distinct CDR3 sequences, and around two fifths of those were seen once. In total, the top ten clones hold 7.9% of the sample.

The cysteine opens and the phenylalanine closes a CDR3 of 15 amino acids. Kept here is only the CDR3 DNA, which spans 45 bases and is read in frame from base 1. V drops 4 bases and J drops 10 bases, leaving 20 bases in between. CDR1 is given as LGHDT and CDR2 as YNNKEL, both from the germline V gene (reference sequence). Broader findings and caveats from the paper: A strong correlation was found between observed TCR beta diversity and the percentage of naive T cells measured by flow cytometry. Total diversity estimates from one million sequenced T cells were considered lower bounds and underestimates. As age increased, observed TCR beta diversity per million T cells dropped in a roughly linear way, and a significant reduction was already evident by age around 41. Compared with the aged group, the long-lived group had more naive CD4+ T cells, fewer expanded clones and increased TCR diversity, a pattern suggesting age selection. Conclusive comparison of naive and antigen-experienced compartments was prevented by the profiling of bulk unsorted PBMCs. The CMV infection status of donors was not known, potentially confounding age-related changes in expanded clonotypes.

The donors were roughly 39 Caucasian individuals from Russia, aged 6 to 90 years, who were systemically healthy. Around 10 milliliters of peripheral blood were collected from each donor into EDTA-treated Vacutainer tubes. Ficoll-Paque density-gradient centrifugation was used to isolate PBMCs, with at least 7 million per sample. Trizol reagent was used to extract total RNA from PBMCs, with at least 5.5 micrograms per sample. For every donor, an aliquot of PBMCs went through flow cytometry to measure the percentages of naive CD45RAhigh/CD27high T cells. In the case of this clonotype: There is no known antigen for this receptor. It has no much larger one-base neighbor in the sample; base qualities were not kept.

The sequence joins TRBV3-1 to TRBJ2-1; the D segment cannot be called with confidence. The TCR originated in a woman under 30 in good health. The sequenced sample consisted of blood. The CDR3 here reads CASSRVKALGYEQFF. The nucleotides are TGTGCCAGCAGCCGGGTAAAAGCGTTGGGCTACGAGCAGTTCTTC.